The clone carrying this TCR beta chain was found many times. Its cognate antigen is unknown. Unique molecular identifiers (one per individual cDNA molecule) were attached. One entry per CDR3 protein, called by TCRdb with MiXCR from the 5' RACE reads. The sample shows approximately 32,000 distinct CDR3 sequences, 3% to 5% of them seen only once. The data stem from a study of early T cells in non-severe SARS-CoV-2 infection. Study at large: The chains were unpaired, and the sequenced material was bulk RNA from unsorted whole blood. Study-level results: Matching results from VDJdb favored anti-spike CD8 responses, leaving private and CD4 specificities undetected.

Trimming stripped 4 bases from V and 14 bases from J, with 15 bases between. Per the germline V gene, CDR1 is WNHNN and CDR2 is SYGVQD (reference sequence). There are 12 residues in the CDR3. This receptor was obtained from an adult who was a healthcare worker with PCR-confirmed SARS-CoV-2 infection or an uninfected control (not recorded which). V usage is TRBV10-1 and J usage is TRBJ2-1, with unresolved D. Sequenced material: whole blood. In DNA form, the CDR3 reads TGCGCCAGCAGTGGGGTAGGCTCCGATAAGTTCTTC. It codes for CASSGVGSDKFF.